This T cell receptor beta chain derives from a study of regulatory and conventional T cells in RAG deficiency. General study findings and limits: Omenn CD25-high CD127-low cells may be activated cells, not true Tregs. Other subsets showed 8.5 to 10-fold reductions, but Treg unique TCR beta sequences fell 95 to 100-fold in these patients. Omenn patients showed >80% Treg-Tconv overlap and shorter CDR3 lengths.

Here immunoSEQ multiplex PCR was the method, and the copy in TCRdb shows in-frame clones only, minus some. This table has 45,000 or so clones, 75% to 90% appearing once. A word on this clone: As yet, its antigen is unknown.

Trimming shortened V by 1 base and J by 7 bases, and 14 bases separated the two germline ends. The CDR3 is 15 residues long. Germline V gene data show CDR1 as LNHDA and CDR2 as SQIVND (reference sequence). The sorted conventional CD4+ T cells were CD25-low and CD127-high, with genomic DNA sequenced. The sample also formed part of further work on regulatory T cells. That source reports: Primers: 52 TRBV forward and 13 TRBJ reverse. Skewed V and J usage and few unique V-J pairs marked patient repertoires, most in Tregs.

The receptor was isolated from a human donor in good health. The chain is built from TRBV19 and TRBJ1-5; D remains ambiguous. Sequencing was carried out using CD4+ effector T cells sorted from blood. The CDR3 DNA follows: TGTGCCAGTAGTATAGCGGGGAATCCCCTACAGCCCCAGCATTTT. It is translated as CASSIAGNPLQPQHF.